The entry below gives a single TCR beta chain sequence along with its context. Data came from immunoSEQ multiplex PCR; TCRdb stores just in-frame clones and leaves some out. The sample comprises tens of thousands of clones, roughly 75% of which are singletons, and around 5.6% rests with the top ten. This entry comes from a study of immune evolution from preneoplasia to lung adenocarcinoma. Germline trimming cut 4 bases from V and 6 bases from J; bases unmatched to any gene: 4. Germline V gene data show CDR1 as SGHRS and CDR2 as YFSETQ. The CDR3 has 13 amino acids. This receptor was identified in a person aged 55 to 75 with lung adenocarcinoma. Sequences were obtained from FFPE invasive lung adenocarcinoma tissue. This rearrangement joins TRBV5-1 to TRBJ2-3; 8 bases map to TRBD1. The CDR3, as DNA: TGCGCCAGCAGCGCCCGACAGGGGGATACGCAGTATTTT. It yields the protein CASSARQGDTQYF.